The T cell receptor beta chain described here comes from a study of CD8+ T cells in alopecia areata. Study background: Patients in the treated group were given tofacitinib by mouth, 5 to 10 mg twice a day. The study, taken as a whole, reports: Many of the expanded lesional clones endured in scalp and blood while on tofacitinib.

RNA was extracted and reverse transcribed into cDNA as the sequencing template. The protocol was immunoSEQ multiplex PCR, while the TCRdb copy is restricted to in-frame clones and leaves out a portion. This sample has 200,000 to 250,000 clones; roughly two fifths occur once, and the top ten carry 0.48%. Treatment here: oral pan-JAK inhibitor, 5-10 mg twice daily. Specimens obtained from alopecia areata patients comprised lesional scalp punch biopsies and peripheral blood. PBMC-derived CD4+ and CD8+ T cells were sorted. Only a few counts were recorded for this clone. Its antigen is still unknown. The germline V gene has CDR1 SQVTM and CDR2 ANQGSEA. Between the trimmed V and J ends, which lost 5 bases and 5 bases, there was a span of 18 bases. The CDR3 runs to 14 residues.

V usage is TRBV29-1 and J usage is TRBJ2-5; no clear D gene. This material consisted of CD4+ T cells sorted from blood, taken at approximately week 30, from a patient treated with tofacitinib. The source is a human donor with alopecia areata. This CDR3 is CSVRPESGSETQYF. DNA for the CDR3: TGCAGCGTTCGTCCCGAGAGTGGGTCGGAGACCCAGTACTTC.